A single sample is the source of the 27 T cell receptor beta chains below, sequenced in a study of CD8+ T cells in alopecia areata. The treatment here: oral pan-JAK inhibitor, 5-10 mg twice daily. Extracted from the samples, RNA was reverse transcribed into cDNA to serve as the sequencing template. Libraries were prepared by immunoSEQ multiplex PCR; TCRdb keeps only in-frame clonotypes and omits some of them. The sample holds approximately 180,000 clones; roughly 60% are singletons and the top ten take 1%. The sequenced sample was CD4+ T cells sorted from blood, obtained at week 24, from a patient treated with tofacitinib. These TCRs come from a human donor with alopecia areata.

The V gene is TRBV25-1, the J gene TRBJ1-4, with D unresolved. With 6 bases removed from V and 8 bases from J, the gap between germline ends came to 13 bases. Germline CDR1 reads MGHDK; CDR2 reads SYGVNS. The CDR3 is made up of 13 amino acids. This CDR3 is CASSAQAQEKLFF. CDR3 DNA: TGTGCCAGCAGCGCCCAGGCCCAGGAAAAACTGTTTTTT.

V usage is TRBV29-1 and J usage is TRBJ2-5; D might be TRBD2 (6 bases). Trimming pared 7 bases from V and 4 bases from J, leaving 16 bases between. Germline assignment: CDR1 SQVTM and CDR2 ANQGSEA. The CDR3 spans 13 residues. CDR3 loop: CSAEGHVGETQYF. The DNA of the CDR3 is TGCAGCGCGGAGGGGCATGTCGGAGAGACCCAGTACTTC.

This clone has only one observation. The V call is TRBV29-1, the J call TRBJ2-7, with D possibly TRBD2 on 5 matching bases. This CDR3 comprises 12 residues. Germline assignment: CDR1 SQVTM and CDR2 ANQGSEA. V shed 7 bases and J shed 3 bases, with 13 bases lying between them. The CDR3 loop reads CSGLTENYEQYF. The CDR3 DNA reads TGCAGCGGACTAACAGAGAACTACGAGCAGTACTTC.

This rearrangement joins TRBV4-1 to TRBJ1-5; 7 positions match TRBD1. The CDR3 has 15 amino acids. The V gene's germline CDR1 is MGHRA and CDR2 YSYEKL. The V gene end was trimmed by 8 bases and the J gene end by 4 bases; junction bases not matched to a gene: 11. The CDR3 DNA follows: TGCGCCAGCTCCCCCCAGGGGGGGCTGAATCAGCCCCAGCATTTT. Translating it yields CASSPQGGLNQPQHF.

The table lists this clone with a few counts. Other DNA sequences in the sample encode the same CDR3. The genes are TRBV5-1 and TRBJ1-6; 7 nucleotides align to TRBD1. Germline CDR1 SGHRS, CDR2 YFSETQ. There are 14 residues in the CDR3. V lost 0 bases and J lost 7; bases outside the gene matches: 1. The CDR3 bases are TGCGCCAGCAGCTTGGACAGGGGAAATTCACCCCTCCACTTT. Amino acids: CASSLDRGNSPLHF. Complete variable domain (other parts from reference TRBV5-1 and TRBJ1-6): KAGVTQTPRYLIKTRGQQVTLSCSPISGHRSVSWYQQTPGQGLQFLFEYFSETQRNKGNFPGRFSGRQFSNSRSEMNVSTLELGDSALYLCASSLDRGNSPLHFGNGTRLTVT.

The rearrangement uses TRBV25-1 and TRBJ1-2; D not certain. This CDR3 has 13 residues. V was pared by 1 base and J by 4 bases, with 7 bases between. Germline V gene sequence: CDR1 MGHDK, CDR2 SYGVNS. CDR3: CASSESESYGYTF. The CDR3 DNA follows: TGTGCCAGCAGTGAATCGGAAAGCTATGGCTACACCTTC.

This chain uses TRBV7-2 with TRBJ2-7; 7 nucleotides line up with TRBD1. CDR1 is SGHTA and CDR2 is FQGNSA in the germline V gene. With V trimmed by 2 bases and J by 2 bases, 9 bases remained unmatched. The length of the CDR3 is 16 residues. The CDR3 region is CASSLRSTGVAYEQYF. As DNA, the CDR3 is TGTGCCAGCAGCTTAAGGTCAACAGGGGTGGCCTACGAGCAGTACTTC.

This chain links TRBV29-1 with TRBJ2-6, with TRBD2 identical over 9 bases. The CDR3 loop spans 16 amino acids. The germline gives CDR1 SQVTM, CDR2 ANQGSEA. The V gene end was trimmed by 0 bases and the J gene end by 2 bases; junction bases not matched to a gene: 2. CDR3 amino acids: CSVEEAGGTGANVLTF. CDR3 DNA: TGCAGCGTTGAAGAGGCGGGAGGGACTGGGGCCAACGTCCTGACTTTC.

With regard to this clone: Other nucleotide sequences in the sample specify the same CDR3. The chain joins TRBV29-1 to TRBJ2-1; D gene uncertain. V was trimmed by 3 bases and J by 0 bases, leaving 3 bases between them. Germline CDR1 reads SQVTM; CDR2 reads ANQGSEA. CDR3 length equals 12 residues. CDR3 sequence: CSVEGSYNEQFF. As DNA, the CDR3 is TGCAGCGTTGAGGGCTCCTACAATGAGCAGTTCTTC.

V and J are TRBV2 and TRBJ2-7, with 7 positions matching TRBD1. CDR1 and CDR2 from the germline V gene are SNHLY and FYNNEI. The CDR3 loop spans 14 amino acids. The V segment lost 6 bases and the J segment 2 bases; nucleotides outside the gene matches: 7. CDR3: CASRPAGTAYEQYF. Here the CDR3 DNA reads TGTGCCAGCAGACCGGCAGGGACAGCCTACGAGCAGTACTTC.

This clone was picked up a small number of times. This chain links TRBV2 with TRBJ2-3, with 11 nucleotides matching TRBD2. J was trimmed by 5 bases and V by 3 bases; bases with no gene match: 10. The CDR3 is made up of 17 amino acids. Germline assignment: CDR1 SNHLY and CDR2 FYNNEI. The CDR3 DNA sequence: TGTGCCAGCAGTGACCCCAGGACTAGCGGGTTAAGAGATACGCAGTATTTT. Translated, it gives CASSDPRTSGLRDTQYF.

V gene TRBV29-1 combines with J gene TRBJ2-7; TRBD1 agrees at 7 bases. CDR3 length: 14 residues. Trimming removed 2 bases from V and 0 bases from J; junction bases left unmatched: 4. Germline V lookup: CDR1 SQVTM, CDR2 ANQGSEA. CDR3 nucleotides: TGCAGCGTTGAAAGCCAGGGGGACTCCTACGAGCAGTACTTC. Its protein is CSVESQGDSYEQYF.

The chain joins TRBV9 to TRBJ1-2; unclear D gene. Germline CDR1 reads SGDLS; CDR2 reads YYNGEE. Trimming removed 0 bases at V and 8 bases at J, with 11 bases between. The CDR3 consists of 13 residues. CDR3 coding DNA: TGTGCCAGCAGCGTAGTTATCGAGGGCGGCTACACCTTC. This gives the protein CASSVVIEGGYTF.

The chain uses TRBV23-1 and TRBJ2-1, with D uncertain. TRBV23-1 is filed as an ORF, its function uncertain. V gave up 0 bases and J gave up 7 bases, with 7 bases separating them. There are 13 residues in the CDR3. Here the CDR3 reads CASSQSTENEQFF. CDR3 in DNA: TGCGCCAGCAGTCAATCCACCGAGAATGAGCAGTTCTTC.

As for this clone: Different DNA sequences within this sample yield the same CDR3. J is TRBJ2-7 and V is TRBV5-1, with TRBD1 matching over 7 bases. Unmatched junction bases numbered 0, after V lost 1 base and J lost 5 bases. Looked up from germline, CDR1 is SGHRS and CDR2 is YFSETQ. The length of the CDR3 is 12 residues. CDR3 sequence: CASSLQGDEQYF. The CDR3 DNA follows: TGCGCCAGCAGCTTGCAGGGGGACGAGCAGTACTTC.

This chain connects TRBV9 to TRBJ2-3; D is perhaps TRBD1 or TRBD2 (5 bases each). Germline values: CDR1 SGDLS, CDR2 YYNGEE. This CDR3 is 17 amino acids long. Trimming removed 0 bases at V and 0 bases at J, with 14 bases between. CDR3 bases: TGTGCCAGCAGCGTAGGAGGGGCAGGTCCCAGCACAGATACGCAGTATTTT. This translates into CASSVGGAGPSTDTQYF.

V usage is TRBV29-1 and J usage is TRBJ2-2; TRBD1 aligns across 9 bases. After removal of 7 bases from V and 7 bases from J, the junction contained 7 bases not matched to a gene. CDR3 length: 13 amino acids. Germline V gene data show CDR1 as SQVTM and CDR2 as ANQGSEA. CDR3 sequence reads: CSARTGAGGELFF. DNA of the CDR3: TGCAGCGCCAGGACAGGGGCGGGCGGGGAGCTGTTTTTT.

V usage is TRBV29-1 and J usage is TRBJ2-7; D unresolved. CDR1 SQVTM and CDR2 ANQGSEA come from the germline V gene. V lost 4 bases and J lost 0, with 7 bases in between. The CDR3 runs to 12 residues. CDR3: CSVGRSSYEQYF. The DNA of the CDR3 is TGCAGCGTTGGACGGAGCTCCTACGAGCAGTACTTC.

The J gene is TRBJ2-1, the V gene TRBV25-1, with 7 nucleotides matching TRBD1. Germline V CDR1 and CDR2: MGHDK, SYGVNS. V shed 8 bases and J 3 bases; nucleotides not matched to a gene: 7. CDR3 size: 14 residues. The CDR3 is CASAQTGFYNEQFF. The CDR3, as DNA: TGTGCCAGCGCCCAGACAGGGTTCTACAATGAGCAGTTCTTC.

The chain links TRBV29-1 to TRBJ1-2, with TRBD1 matching 8 bases. The ends lost 4 bases at V and 8 bases at J; junction bases unmatched: 6. Germline-derived CDR1 and CDR2 are SQVTM and ANQGSEA. CDR3 length equals 12 residues. The CDR3 protein is CSVGQGREGYTF. The CDR3, as DNA: TGCAGCGTTGGACAGGGGAGGGAAGGCTACACCTTC.

This clone was seen a handful of times. The CDR3 loop is CAWNRGYNEQFF. CDR3 nucleotides: TGTGCCTGGAATCGCGGCTACAATGAGCAGTTCTTC. The rearrangement uses TRBV30 and TRBJ2-1; unclear D gene. V was cut by 4 bases and J by 3 bases, with 7 bases left in between. In germline, CDR1 is GTSNPN, CDR2 SVGIG (reference sequence). The CDR3 is made up of 12 amino acids.

This clone was observed a handful of times. The rearrangement links TRBV19 to TRBJ2-1; D unclear. Per the germline V gene, CDR1 is LNHDA and CDR2 is SQIVND (reference sequence). Trimming took off 6 bases at V and 15 bases at J, with 21 bases between the two ends. CDR3 length equals 13 residues. The CDR3 DNA reads as TGTGCCAGTAGCGCCGGACGGTTTTTCAGAACGTTCTTC. Translated, it gives CASSAGRFFRTFF.

This clone was seen a handful of times. The rearrangement joins TRBV7-3 to TRBJ1-2, with a tentative D call TRBD1 (6 bases). The CDR3 extends over 14 amino acids. Germline CDR1 and CDR2: SGHTA and FQGTGA. Trimming took off 5 bases at V and 7 bases at J, with 17 bases between the two ends. CDR3 coding DNA: TGTGCCAGCAGCCCCCATGGGGGCTTGGGTGGCTACACCTTC. Its translation: CASSPHGGLGGYTF.

V is TRBV5-6 and J is TRBJ2-7; tentative D call: TRBD2 (5 bases). Germline V CDR1 and CDR2: SGHDT, YYEEEE. CDR3 length equals 15 residues. Deletions cut 1 base from V and 4 bases from J, with 15 bases between. The CDR3 DNA reads TGTGCCAGCAGCTTGCTATCGGGGAATAGGTACGAGCAGTACTTC. Protein product: CASSLLSGNRYEQYF.

This clone was recorded once. This chain connects TRBV29-1 to TRBJ2-7, with D unclear. CDR1 and CDR2 from the germline V gene are SQVTM and ANQGSEA. The CDR3 loop spans 13 amino acids. The germline V and J ends were trimmed by 2 bases and 6 bases, with 14 bases remaining between them. The CDR3 sequence: CSVERTGGFEQYF. The CDR3 DNA follows: TGCAGCGTTGAAAGAACGGGCGGATTCGAGCAGTACTTC.

This sequence joins TRBV7-3 and TRBJ2-3, with D maybe TRBD2 (6 bases). Germline V CDR1 and CDR2: SGHTA, FQGTGA. Trimming stripped 2 bases from V and 2 bases from J, with 11 bases between. The CDR3 consists of 15 residues. CDR3 amino acids: CASSLLGGPTDTQYF. CDR3 coding DNA: TGTGCCAGCAGCTTACTCGGGGGACCCACAGATACGCAGTATTTT.

This clone has a handful of counts. The chain has TRBV11-1 and TRBJ2-2; 8 bases line up with TRBD1. Germline V lookup: CDR1 SGHAT, CDR2 FQDESV (reference sequence). The trim removed 6 bases at V and 2 bases at J, leaving 11 bases unmatched. CDR3 length equals 17 residues. The DNA for the CDR3 is TGTGCCAGCAGACCTACTTCCGGGACAGGAAACACCGGGGAGCTGTTTTTT. Translation gives CASRPTSGTGNTGELFF. Full variable domain (outside the CDR3, taken from reference TRBV11-1 and TRBJ2-2): EAEVAQSPRYKITEKSQAVAFWCDPISGHATLYWYRQILGQGPELLVQFQDESVVDDSQLPKDRFSAERLKGVDSTLKIQPAELGDSAMYLCASRPTSGTGNTGELFFGEGSRLTVL.